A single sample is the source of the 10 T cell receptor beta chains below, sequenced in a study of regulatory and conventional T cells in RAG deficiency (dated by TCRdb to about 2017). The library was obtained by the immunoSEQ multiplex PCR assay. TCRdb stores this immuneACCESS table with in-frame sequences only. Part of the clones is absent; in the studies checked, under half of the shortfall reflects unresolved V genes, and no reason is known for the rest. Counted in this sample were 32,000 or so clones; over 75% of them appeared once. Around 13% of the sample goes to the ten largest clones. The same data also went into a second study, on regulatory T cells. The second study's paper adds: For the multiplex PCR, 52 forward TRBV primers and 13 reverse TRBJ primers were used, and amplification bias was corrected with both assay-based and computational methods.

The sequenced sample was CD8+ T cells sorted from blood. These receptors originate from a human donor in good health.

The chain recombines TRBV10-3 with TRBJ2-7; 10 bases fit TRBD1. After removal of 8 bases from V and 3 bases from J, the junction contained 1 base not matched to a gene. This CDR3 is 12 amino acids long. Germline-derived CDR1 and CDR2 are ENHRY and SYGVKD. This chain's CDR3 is CAIGTGVYEQYF. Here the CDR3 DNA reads TGTGCCATCGGGACAGGGGTCTACGAGCAGTACTTC.

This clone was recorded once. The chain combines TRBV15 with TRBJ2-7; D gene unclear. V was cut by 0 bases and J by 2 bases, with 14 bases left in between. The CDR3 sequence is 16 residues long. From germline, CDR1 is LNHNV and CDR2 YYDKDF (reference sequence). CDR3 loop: CATSRDKIGVAYEQYF. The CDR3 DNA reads TGTGCCACCAGCAGAGATAAGATTGGGGTCGCCTACGAGCAGTACTTC.

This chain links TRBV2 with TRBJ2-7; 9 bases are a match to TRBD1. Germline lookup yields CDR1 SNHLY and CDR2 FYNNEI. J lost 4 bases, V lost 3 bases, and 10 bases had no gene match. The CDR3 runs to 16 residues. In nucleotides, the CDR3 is TGTGCCAGCAGTGACCTCGCACAGGGGGCTGTATACGAGCAGTACTTC. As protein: CASSDLAQGAVYEQYF.

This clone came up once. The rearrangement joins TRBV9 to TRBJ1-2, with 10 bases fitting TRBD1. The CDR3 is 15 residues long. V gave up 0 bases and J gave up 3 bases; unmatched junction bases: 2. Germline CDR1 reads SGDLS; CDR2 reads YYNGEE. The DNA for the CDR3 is TGTGCCAGCAGCGTAGCCGGGACAGGGGACTATGGCTACACCTTC. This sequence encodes CASSVAGTGDYGYTF. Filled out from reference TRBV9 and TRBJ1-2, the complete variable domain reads DSGVTQTPKHLITATGQRVTLRCSPRSGDLSVYWYQQSLDQGLQFLIQYYNGEERAKGNILERFSAQQFPDLHSELNLSSLELGDSALYFCASSVAGTGDYGYTFGSGTRLTVV.

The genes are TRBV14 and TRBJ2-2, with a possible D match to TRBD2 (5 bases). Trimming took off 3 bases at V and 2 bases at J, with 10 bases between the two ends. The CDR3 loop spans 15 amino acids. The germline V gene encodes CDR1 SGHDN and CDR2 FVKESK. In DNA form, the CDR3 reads TGTGCCAGCAGCCAGATACGGGGTAACACCGGGGAGCTGTTTTTT. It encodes CASSQIRGNTGELFF.

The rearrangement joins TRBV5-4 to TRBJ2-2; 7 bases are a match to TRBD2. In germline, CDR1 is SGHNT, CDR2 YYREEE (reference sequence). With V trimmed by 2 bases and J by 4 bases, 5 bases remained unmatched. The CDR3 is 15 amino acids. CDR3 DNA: TGTGCCAGCAGCTTTTGGGGGAGGGCCACCGGGGAGCTGTTTTTT. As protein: CASSFWGRATGELFF.

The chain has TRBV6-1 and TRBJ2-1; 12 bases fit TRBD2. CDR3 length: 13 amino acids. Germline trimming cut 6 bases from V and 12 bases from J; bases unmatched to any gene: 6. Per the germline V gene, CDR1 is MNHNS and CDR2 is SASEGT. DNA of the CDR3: TGTGCCAGCAGAGAGTCGGGACTAGCGGGGCAGTTCTTC. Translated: CASRESGLAGQFF.

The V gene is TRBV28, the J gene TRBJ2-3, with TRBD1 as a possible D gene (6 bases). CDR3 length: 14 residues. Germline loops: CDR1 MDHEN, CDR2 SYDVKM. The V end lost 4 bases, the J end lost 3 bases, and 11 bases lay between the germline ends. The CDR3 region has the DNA TGTGCCAGCAGTTCTGCAGGGGCGACAGATACGCAGTATTTT. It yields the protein CASSSAGATDTQYF.

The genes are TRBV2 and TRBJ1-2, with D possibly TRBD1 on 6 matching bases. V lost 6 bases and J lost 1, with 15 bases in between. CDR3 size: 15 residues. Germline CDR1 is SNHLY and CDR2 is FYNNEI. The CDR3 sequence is CASRRLRGINYGYTF. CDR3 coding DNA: TGTGCCAGCAGACGCCTTAGGGGGATTAACTATGGCTACACCTTC.

The CDR3, as DNA: TGTGCCAGCGGAGTCAATCAGCCCCAGCATTTT. Its translation is CASGVNQPQHF. The chain carries TRBV27 and TRBJ1-5; D call uncertain. CDR1 MNHEY and CDR2 SMNVEV come from the germline V gene (reference sequence). The CDR3 is 11 amino acids. Trimming removed 8 bases at V and 3 bases at J, with 5 bases between.